This T cell receptor beta chain was recorded in a study of long-term antiretroviral therapy in people with HIV. In germline, CDR1 is MNHEY, CDR2 SVGAGI. With V trimmed by 6 bases and J by 14 bases, 11 bases remained unmatched. The CDR3 extends over 14 amino acids. Assay version v3.0 of immunoSEQ was used, and it was run at survey level. Method: immunoSEQ multiplex PCR; TCRdb's copy keeps in-frame clones and lacks some. In the table there are about 10,000 clones, 75% to 85% of which are singletons. The chain couples TRBV6-5 to TRBJ2-3; TRBD2 matches at 13 bases. The sequence was collected from a man aged 35 to 55 with HIV. The sample in question was unsorted PBMCs, obtained 0.7 years after starting antiretroviral therapy. The CDR3 nucleotides are TGTGCCAGCAGAGAATCCGGGACTAGCGGGATAGGGTATTTT. Its protein is CASRESGTSGIGYF.